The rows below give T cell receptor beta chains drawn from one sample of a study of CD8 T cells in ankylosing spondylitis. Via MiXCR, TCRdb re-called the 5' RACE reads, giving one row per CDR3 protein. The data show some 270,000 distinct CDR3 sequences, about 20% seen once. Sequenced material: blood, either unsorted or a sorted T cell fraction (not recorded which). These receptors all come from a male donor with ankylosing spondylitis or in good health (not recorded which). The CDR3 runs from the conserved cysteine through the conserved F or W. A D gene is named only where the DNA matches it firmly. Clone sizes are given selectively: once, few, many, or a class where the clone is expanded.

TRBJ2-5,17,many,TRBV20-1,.,CSARAPGLLWTQATQYF,TGCAGTGCTAGAGCCCCTGGACTCCTGTGGACTCAAGCGACCCAGTACTTC
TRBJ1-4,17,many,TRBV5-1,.,CASSLGGEVAANEKLFF,TGCGCCAGCAGCTTGGGAGGGGAGGTCGCGGCTAATGAAAAACTGTTTTTT
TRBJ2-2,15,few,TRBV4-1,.,CASSLGVVSTGELFF,TGCGCCAGCAGCTTAGGGGTCGTATCCACCGGGGAGCTGTTTTTT
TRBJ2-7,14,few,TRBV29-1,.,CSVEGGDLSYEQYF,TGCAGCGTCGAAGGAGGGGACTTATCCTACGAGCAGTACTTC
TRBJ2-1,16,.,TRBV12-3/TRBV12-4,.,CASSTGTFWGHDEQFF,TGTGCCAGCAGTACAGGGACTTTTTGGGGTCACGATGAGCAGTTCTTC
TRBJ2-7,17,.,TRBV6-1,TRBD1,CASTEAIGQGPTYEQYF,TGTGCCAGCACCGAAGCAATAGGACAGGGCCCAACCTACGAGCAGTACTTC
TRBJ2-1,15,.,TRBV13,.,CASSLAPSAYNEQFF,TGTGCCAGCAGCTTAGCGCCTAGCGCTTACAATGAGCAGTTCTTC
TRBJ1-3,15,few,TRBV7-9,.,CASSLTVSSGNTIYF,TGTGCCAGCAGTTTGACCGTTAGCTCTGGAAACACCATATATTTT
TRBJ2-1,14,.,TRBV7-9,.,CASSPMFTLDEQFF,TGTGCCAGCAGCCCGATGTTCACTTTGGATGAGCAGTTCTTC
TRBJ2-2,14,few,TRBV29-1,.,CSVEGITNTGELFF,TGCAGCGTTGAGGGGATTACGAACACCGGGGAGCTGTTTTTT
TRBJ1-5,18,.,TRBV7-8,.,CASSHSSAVQGWDQPQHF,TGTGCCAGCAGCCATTCCAGCGCCGTACAGGGTTGGGATCAGCCCCAGCATTTT
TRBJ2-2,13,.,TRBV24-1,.,CATSGLNTGELFF,TGTGCCACCAGTGGTCTGAACACCGGGGAGCTGTTTTTT
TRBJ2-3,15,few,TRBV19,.,CASSISQGSTDTQYF,TGTGCCAGTAGTATAAGCCAGGGGAGCACAGATACGCAGTATTTT
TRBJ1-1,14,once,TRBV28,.,CASSLGPLNTEAFF,TGTGCCAGCAGTTTAGGACCGCTGAACACTGAAGCTTTCTTT
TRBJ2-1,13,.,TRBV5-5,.,CASSFTGKLEQFF,TGTGCCAGCAGCTTTACAGGGAAATTGGAGCAGTTCTTC
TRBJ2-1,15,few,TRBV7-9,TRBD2,CATPRGGVTIGEQFF,TGTGCCACCCCCCGGGGGGGGGTTACTATCGGTGAGCAGTTCTTC
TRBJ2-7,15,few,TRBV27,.,CASSTGGPYSYEQYF,TGTGCCAGCTCTACGGGCGGCCCTTACTCCTACGAGCAGTACTTC
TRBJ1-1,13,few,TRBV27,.,CASSVTPNTEAFF,TGTGCCAGCAGTGTGACACCTAACACTGAAGCTTTCTTT
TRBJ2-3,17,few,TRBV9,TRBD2,CASSVEGLAGGGDTQYF,TGTGCCAGCAGCGTAGAGGGACTAGCGGGAGGGGGAGATACGCAGTATTTT
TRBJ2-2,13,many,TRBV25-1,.,CASSEGNTGELFF,TGTGCCAGCAGTGAGGGTAACACCGGGGAGCTGTTTTTT
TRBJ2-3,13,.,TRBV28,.,CASSPRPLDTQYF,TGTGCCAGCTCCCCCCGGCCCTTGGATACGCAGTATTTT
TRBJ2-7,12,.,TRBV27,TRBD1,CATTGGSYEQYF,TGTGCCACCACAGGGGGCTCCTACGAGCAGTACTTC
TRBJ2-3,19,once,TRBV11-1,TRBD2,CASSLEVPQRESSTDTQYF,TGTGCCAGCAGCCTAGAGGTTCCGCAGCGGGAGAGTTCCACAGATACGCAGTATTTT
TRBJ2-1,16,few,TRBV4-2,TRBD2,CASSQLAGAQYNEQFF,TGTGCCAGCAGCCAATTAGCGGGGGCCCAGTACAATGAGCAGTTCTTC
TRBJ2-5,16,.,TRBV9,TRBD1,CASSVGDPGQGETQYF,TGTGCCAGCAGCGTAGGAGATCCGGGACAGGGAGAGACCCAGTACTTC
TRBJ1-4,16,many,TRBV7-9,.,CASSHKRESTNEKLFF,TGTGCCAGCAGCCATAAAAGGGAGTCAACTAATGAAAAACTGTTTTTT
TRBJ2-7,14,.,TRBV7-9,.,CASSLSVLDYEQYF,TGTGCCAGCAGCTTATCGGTCCTAGACTACGAGCAGTACTTC
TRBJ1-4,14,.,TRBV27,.,CASSPGTIGEKLFF,TGTGCCAGCAGCCCCGGGACAATCGGTGAAAAACTGTTTTTT
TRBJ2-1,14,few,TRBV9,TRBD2,CASSEAGLANEQFF,TGTGCCAGCAGCGAGGCGGGACTAGCCAATGAGCAGTTCTTC
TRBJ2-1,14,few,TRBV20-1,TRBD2,CSAPGLVVYNEQFF,TGCAGTGCCCCGGGACTAGTTGTCTACAATGAGCAGTTCTTC
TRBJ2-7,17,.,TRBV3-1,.,CASSQDVRGLAEYEQCF,TGTGCCAGCAGCCAAGACGTTCGGGGGCTAGCGGAATACGAGCAGTGCTTC
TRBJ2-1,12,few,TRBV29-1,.,CSVEGINNEQFF,TGCAGCGTTGAGGGGATAAACAATGAGCAGTTCTTC
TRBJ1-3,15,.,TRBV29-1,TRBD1,CSVGQNRGNGNTIYF,TGCAGCGTTGGCCAAAACAGGGGAAACGGAAACACCATATATTTT
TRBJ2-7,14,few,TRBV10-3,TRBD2,CAIQTSGPHYEQYF,TGTGCCATCCAAACTAGCGGGCCTCACTACGAGCAGTACTTC
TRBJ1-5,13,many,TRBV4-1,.,CASSQDSTQPQHF,TGCGCCAGCAGCCAAGATTCGACTCAGCCCCAGCATTTT
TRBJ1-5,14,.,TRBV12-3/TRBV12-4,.,CASSTSRTNQPQHF,TGTGCCAGCAGTACCAGTAGAACCAATCAGCCCCAGCATTTT
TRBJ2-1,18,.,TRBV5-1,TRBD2,CASSLWLAGDDSYNEQFF,TGCGCCAGCAGCTTGTGGCTAGCGGGAGATGACTCCTACAATGAGCAGTTCTTC
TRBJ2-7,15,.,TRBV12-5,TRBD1,CASGPGQGVVYEQYF,TGTGCTAGTGGCCCGGGACAGGGGGTAGTCTACGAGCAGTACTTC
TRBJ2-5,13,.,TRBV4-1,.,CASSQSQGETQYF,TGCGCCAGCAGCCAGTCACAGGGAGAGACCCAGTACTTC
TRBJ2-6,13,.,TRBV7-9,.,CASLSSGANVLTF,TGTGCCAGCTTGAGCTCTGGGGCCAACGTCCTGACTTTC
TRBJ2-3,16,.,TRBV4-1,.,CASSHLGPYVPDTQYF,TGCGCCAGCAGCCATTTGGGACCGTACGTCCCAGATACGCAGTATTTT
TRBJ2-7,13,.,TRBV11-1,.,CASSFTASYEQYF,TGTGCCAGCAGCTTTACAGCTTCCTACGAGCAGTACTTC
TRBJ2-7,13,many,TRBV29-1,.,CSASREASYEQYF,TGCAGCGCCTCTCGCGAAGCCTCCTACGAGCAGTACTTC
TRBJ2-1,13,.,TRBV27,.,CASSFFANNEQFF,TGTGCCAGCAGTTTTTTCGCCAACAATGAGCAGTTCTTC
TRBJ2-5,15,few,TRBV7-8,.,CASSLWSGSQETQYF,TGTGCCAGCAGCTTATGGTCCGGATCCCAAGAGACCCAGTACTTC
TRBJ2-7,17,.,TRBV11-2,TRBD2,CASSGPGEGSFTYEQYF,TGTGCCAGCAGCGGCCCCGGGGAGGGCTCCTTTACCTACGAGCAGTACTTC
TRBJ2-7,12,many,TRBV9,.,CASSGLGYEQYF,TGTGCCAGCAGCGGGTTAGGCTACGAGCAGTACTTC
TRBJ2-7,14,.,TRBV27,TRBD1,CASSLRGQYHEQYF,TGTGCCAGCAGTTTACGGGGACAGTACCACGAGCAGTACTTC
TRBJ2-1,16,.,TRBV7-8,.,CASSGSGTGSYNEQFF,TGTGCCAGCAGCGGGTCGGGAACAGGCTCCTACAATGAGCAGTTCTTC